Listed below are T cell receptor beta chains from one sample, sequenced in a study of ipilimumab plus nivolumab after autologous stem cell transplantation. Clones were sequenced by immunoSEQ multiplex PCR, and TCRdb holds only the in-frame ones, with some missing. In the table there are approximately 15,000 clones, approximately 80% of which are singletons. This material consisted of PBMCs, taken in a trial of ipilimumab plus nivolumab as post-transplant consolidation. The receptors derive from a male donor with diffuse large B-cell lymphoma. Each CDR3 is given with its conserved first and last residue. Fields, in order: J gene, clone size, D gene, V gene, CDR3 protein, CDR3 DNA. The D gene is left open where the match is weak. Not every row has a clone size; where given, it reads once, few, many or a size class.

TRBJ2-1	.	.	TRBV20-1	CSAWYDEQFF	TGCAGTGCATGGTACGATGAGCAGTTCTTC
TRBJ2-1	once	TRBD1	TRBV29-1	CSAVQGFSYNEQFF	TGCAGCGCAGTACAGGGGTTCTCCTACAATGAGCAGTTCTTC
TRBJ2-1	.	.	TRBV7-2	CASSLGLADNEQFF	TGTGCCAGCAGCTTAGGGTTAGCGGACAATGAGCAGTTCTTC
TRBJ2-5	.	TRBD2	TRBV19	CASSIETSGIGETQYF	TGTGCCAGTAGTATAGAGACTAGCGGGATAGGTGAGACCCAGTACTTC
TRBJ2-7	.	TRBD1	TRBV5-1	CASQAQGQKDEQYF	TGCGCCAGCCAGGCACAGGGGCAAAAGGACGAGCAGTACTTC
TRBJ2-3	.	TRBD1	TRBV28	CASRGINRGSTDTQYF	TGTGCCAGCAGGGGGATCAACAGGGGGTCCACAGATACGCAGTATTTT
TRBJ2-1	.	.	TRBV27	CASSLWAEQGVEFF	TGTGCCAGCAGTTTGTGGGCCGAGCAGGGCGTAGAGTTCTTC
TRBJ2-7	.	TRBD2	TRBV4-2	CASSQGLSGDDEQYF	TGTGCCAGCAGCCAAGGACTTAGCGGGGATGACGAGCAGTACTTC
TRBJ1-4	.	TRBD1	TRBV5-6	CASSGGQGQATNEKLFF	TGTGCCAGCAGCGGTGGACAGGGTCAGGCAACTAATGAAAAACTGTTTTTT
TRBJ2-3	few	.	TRBV11-2	CASSLDGSRGTQYF	TGTGCCAGCAGCTTAGACGGCTCCCGCGGTACGCAGTATTTT
TRBJ2-3	.	TRBD2	TRBV5-1	CASSQVAGAIDTQYF	TGCGCCAGCAGCCAAGTAGCGGGGGCGATAGATACGCAGTATTTT
TRBJ1-3	.	.	TRBV7-6	CASSLAGGLSGNTIYF	TGTGCCAGCAGCTTAGCGGGGGGGCTATCTGGAAACACCATATATTTT
TRBJ1-2	.	.	TRBV30	CAWRTSHLVYGYTF	TGTGCCTGGAGGACATCCCATTTGGTCTATGGCTACACCTTC
TRBJ2-2	.	.	TRBV30	CAWSAARGSNTGELFF	TGTGCCTGGAGCGCCGCCCGAGGATCGAACACCGGGGAGCTGTTTTTT
TRBJ2-1	.	TRBD2	TRBV5-4	CATSGGSSGEQFF	TGTGCCACCTCGGGGGGTTCGTCCGGTGAGCAGTTCTTC
TRBJ1-2	.	.	TRBV19	CASLQGVGGYTF	TGTGCCAGCCTTCAAGGAGTGGGCGGCTACACCTTC
TRBJ2-3	few	.	TRBV6-4	CASSVGVRGTDTQYF	TGTGCCAGCAGTGTGGGGGTAAGAGGCACAGATACGCAGTATTTT
TRBJ2-1	few	.	TRBV7-9	CASSLARDNEQFF	TGTGCCAGCAGCTTAGCCAGGGACAATGAGCAGTTCTTC
TRBJ2-2	.	.	TRBV21-1	CASSNRWSNTGELFF	TGTGCCAGCAGCAACCGCTGGAGTAACACCGGGGAGCTGTTTTTT
TRBJ1-4	.	.	TRBV30	CAWSVGATNEKLFF	TGTGCCTGGAGTGTCGGGGCAACTAATGAAAAACTGTTTTTT
TRBJ1-2	.	.	TRBV30	CAWSFATTNYGYTF	TGTGCCTGGAGTTTCGCCACCACTAACTATGGCTACACCTTC
TRBJ1-1	.	.	TRBV7-2	CASSFREGTEAFF	TGTGCCAGCAGCTTTAGGGAAGGGACTGAAGCTTTCTTT
TRBJ1-3	once	TRBD1	TRBV6-1	CASQKGALNTIYF	TGTGCCAGCCAAAAGGGGGCTTTAAACACCATATATTTT
TRBJ1-6	few	.	TRBV7-9	CASSTQAGETPLHF	TGTGCCAGCAGCACCCAAGCGGGGGAGACACCCCTCCACTTT
TRBJ1-1	.	TRBD1	TRBV4-1	CASSHEPQRGLGTEAFF	TGCGCCAGCAGCCATGAACCCCAGAGGGGGCTGGGCACTGAAGCTTTCTTT
TRBJ2-1	.	TRBD2	TRBV5-1	CASSSRGLAYNEQFF	TGCGCCAGCAGCTCTAGGGGACTAGCCTACAATGAGCAGTTCTTC
TRBJ2-2	.	.	TRBV5-1	CASSPGDLGIGELFF	TGCGCCAGCAGCCCTGGGGATCTGGGGATCGGGGAGCTGTTTTTT
TRBJ1-5	.	TRBD1	TRBV30	CAWGTGVVQPQHF	TGTGCCTGGGGGACAGGGGTGGTTCAGCCCCAGCATTTT
TRBJ1-5	few	.	TRBV30	CAWSVLQSRQPQHF	TGTGCCTGGAGTGTACTCCAGAGCCGACAGCCCCAGCATTTT
TRBJ1-4	once	.	TRBV5-5	CASSLGPARNEKLFF	TGTGCCAGCAGCTTGGGGCCAGCCCGAAATGAAAAACTGTTTTTT
TRBJ1-4	.	TRBD1	TRBV11-3	CASSFTGVNEKLFF	TGTGCCAGCAGCTTCACAGGGGTTAATGAAAAACTGTTTTTT
TRBJ2-1	.	TRBD1	TRBV5-6	CASSLQGVSSYNEQFF	TGTGCCAGCAGCTTACAGGGGGTGAGCTCCTACAATGAGCAGTTCTTC
TRBJ2-1	.	.	TRBV4-2	CASSQGLAVGNEQFF	TGTGCCAGCAGCCAAGGCTTAGCAGTGGGCAATGAGCAGTTCTTC
TRBJ2-7	.	.	TRBV18	CASSPLRGSSYEQYF	TGTGCCAGCTCACCACTGAGGGGGAGCTCCTACGAGCAGTACTTC
TRBJ1-2	.	TRBD1	TRBV5-1	CASSLAGEGAGYGYTF	TGCGCCAGCAGCTTGGCCGGCGAGGGGGCTGGCTATGGCTACACCTTC
TRBJ2-7	once	.	TRBV9	CASSAGTDKYEQYF	TGTGCCAGCAGCGCCGGGACTGATAAATACGAGCAGTACTTC
TRBJ1-2	.	.	TRBV30	CAWILRGTNYGYTF	TGTGCCTGGATCCTGCGGGGGACTAACTATGGCTACACCTTC
TRBJ2-2	.	TRBD1	TRBV4-2	CASSQETGTGNTGELFF	TGTGCCAGCAGCCAAGAAACTGGGACAGGGAACACCGGGGAGCTGTTTTTT
TRBJ1-4	.	.	TRBV30	CAWTRGTVSGEKLFF	TGTGCCTGGACCCGCGGGACGGTCAGTGGTGAAAAACTGTTTTTT
TRBJ2-3	.	.	TRBV7-8	CASTRGRPRADTQYF	TGTGCCAGCACGAGGGGGAGGCCCCGCGCAGATACGCAGTATTTT
TRBJ2-5	.	.	TRBV7-2	CASSRAAGTETQYF	TGTGCCAGCAGCCGAGCTGCGGGAACAGAGACCCAGTACTTC
TRBJ1-2	.	.	TRBV27	CASSTYKGANYGYTF	TGTGCCAGCAGTACTTATAAGGGGGCTAACTATGGCTACACCTTC
TRBJ2-7	.	.	TRBV5-4	CASSLNSNSYEQYF	TGTGCCAGCAGCTTGAACAGCAACTCCTACGAGCAGTACTTC
TRBJ2-7	.	.	TRBV11-3	CASSLQLTPGEQYF	TGTGCCAGCAGCTTGCAACTAACCCCGGGGGAGCAGTACTTC
TRBJ2-5	.	.	TRBV11-2	CASSFPGAPETQYF	TGTGCCAGCAGCTTCCCAGGGGCCCCGGAGACCCAGTACTTC
TRBJ2-5	once	.	TRBV11-2	CASSPRLVEETQYF	TGTGCCAGCAGCCCCCGACTAGTCGAAGAGACCCAGTACTTC
TRBJ1-4	.	.	TRBV5-5	CASSPGEQKLFF	TGTGCCAGCAGCCCGGGGGAACAAAAACTGTTTTTT
TRBJ1-1	few	.	TRBV7-2	CASSPRINTEAFF	TGTGCCAGCAGCCCCAGGATAAACACTGAAGCTTTCTTT
TRBJ1-2	few	.	TRBV10-3	CASALALENGYTF	TGTGCCTCCGCCTTAGCCCTCGAGAATGGCTACACCTTC
TRBJ1-5	once	.	TRBV10-3	CAITDSLRRPQHF	TGTGCCATCACCGACTCATTGAGAAGGCCCCAGCATTTT
TRBJ2-5	.	.	TRBV18	CASSETRTQETQYF	TGTGCCAGCTCAGAAACTAGGACCCAAGAGACCCAGTACTTC
TRBJ2-1	.	TRBD2	TRBV7-9	CASRGTNYNEQFF	TGTGCCTCGCGGGGGACCAATTACAATGAGCAGTTCTTC
TRBJ2-3	.	TRBD2	TRBV9	CASSVGIAGGSDTQYF	TGTGCCAGCAGCGTAGGAATTGCGGGAGGGTCAGATACGCAGTATTTT
TRBJ1-1	.	.	TRBV9	CASSVGGGGFNTEAFF	TGTGCCAGCAGCGTAGGGGGCGGGGGTTTCAACACTGAAGCTTTCTTT
TRBJ1-2	.	.	TRBV4-1	CASSQDEGFYGYTF	TGCGCCAGCAGCCAAGATGAAGGGTTCTATGGCTACACCTTC
TRBJ2-1	.	.	TRBV5-4	CASSDAASYNEQFF	TGTGCCAGCAGCGACGCAGCCTCCTACAATGAGCAGTTCTTC
TRBJ2-1	.	.	TRBV5-1	CASMVDYSYNEQFF	TGCGCCAGCATGGTTGATTACTCCTACAATGAGCAGTTCTTC
TRBJ2-1	.	TRBD2	TRBV15	CATSGFGTSGISYNEQFF	TGTGCCACCAGCGGTTTCGGGACTAGCGGTATCTCCTACAATGAGCAGTTCTTC
TRBJ2-7	once	.	TRBV18	CASSPRHPSYEQYF	TGTGCCAGCTCACCACGCCACCCCTCCTACGAGCAGTACTTC